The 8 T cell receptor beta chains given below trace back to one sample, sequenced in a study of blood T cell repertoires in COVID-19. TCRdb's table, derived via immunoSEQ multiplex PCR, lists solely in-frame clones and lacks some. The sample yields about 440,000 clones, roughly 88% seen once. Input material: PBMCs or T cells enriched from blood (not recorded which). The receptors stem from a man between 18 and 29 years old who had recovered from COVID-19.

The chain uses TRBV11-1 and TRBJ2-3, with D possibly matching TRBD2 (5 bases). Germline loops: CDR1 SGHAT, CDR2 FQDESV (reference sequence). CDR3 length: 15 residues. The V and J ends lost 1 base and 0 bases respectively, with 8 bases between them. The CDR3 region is CASSLVGGSTDTQYF. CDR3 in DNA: TGTGCCAGCAGCTTAGTTGGCGGGAGCACAGATACGCAGTATTTT.

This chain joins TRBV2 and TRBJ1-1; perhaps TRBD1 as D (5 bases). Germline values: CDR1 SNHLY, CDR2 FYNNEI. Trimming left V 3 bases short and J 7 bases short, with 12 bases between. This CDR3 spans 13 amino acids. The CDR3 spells CASSDWAGREAFF. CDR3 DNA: TGTGCCAGCAGTGATTGGGCAGGGCGTGAAGCTTTCTTT.

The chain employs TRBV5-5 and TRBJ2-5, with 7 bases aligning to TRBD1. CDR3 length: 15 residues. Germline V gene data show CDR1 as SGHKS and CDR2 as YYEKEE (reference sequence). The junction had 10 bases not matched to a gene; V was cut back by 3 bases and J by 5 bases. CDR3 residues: CASSYRQGVGETQYF. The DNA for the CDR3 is TGTGCCAGCAGCTACCGACAGGGTGTGGGGGAGACCCAGTACTTC.

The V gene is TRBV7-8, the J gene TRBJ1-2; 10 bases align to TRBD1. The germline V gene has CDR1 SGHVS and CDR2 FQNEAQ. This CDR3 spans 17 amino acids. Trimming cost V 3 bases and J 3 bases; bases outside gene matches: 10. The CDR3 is CASSLAMTGGAHYGYTF. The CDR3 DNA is TGTGCCAGCAGCTTGGCCATGACAGGGGGCGCCCACTATGGCTACACCTTC.

In DNA, the CDR3 is TGTGCCAGCAGTCGATATGGACAGGGAACTGAAGCTTTCTTT. Its protein is CASSRYGQGTEAFF. V and J are TRBV27 and TRBJ1-1; the match to TRBD1 covers 8 bases. There are 14 residues in the CDR3. Per germline, CDR1 MNHEY and CDR2 SMNVEV (reference sequence). Trimming removed 5 bases from V and 5 bases from J; junction bases left unmatched: 7.

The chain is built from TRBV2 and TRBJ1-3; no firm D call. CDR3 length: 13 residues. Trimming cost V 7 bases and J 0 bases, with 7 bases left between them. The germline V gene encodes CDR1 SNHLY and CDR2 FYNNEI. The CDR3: CASTVYSGNTIYF. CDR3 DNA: TGTGCCAGCACCGTTTACTCTGGAAACACCATATATTTT.

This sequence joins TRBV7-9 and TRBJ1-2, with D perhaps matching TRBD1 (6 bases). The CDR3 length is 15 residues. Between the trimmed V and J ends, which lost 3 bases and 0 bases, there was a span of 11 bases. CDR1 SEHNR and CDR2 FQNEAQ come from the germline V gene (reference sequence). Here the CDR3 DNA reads TGTGCCAGCAGCTTGGGGGCCCCAGCTAACTATGGCTACACCTTC. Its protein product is CASSLGAPANYGYTF.

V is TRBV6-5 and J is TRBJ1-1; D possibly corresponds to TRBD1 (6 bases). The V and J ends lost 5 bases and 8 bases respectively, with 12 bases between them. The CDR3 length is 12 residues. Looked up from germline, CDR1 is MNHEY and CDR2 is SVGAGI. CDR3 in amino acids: CASSQRGGEAFF. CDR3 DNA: TGTGCCAGCAGTCAAAGGGGGGGCGAAGCTTTCTTT.